These 13 T cell receptor beta chains share one sample of origin, sequenced in a study of blood T cell repertoires in COVID-19. TCRdb keeps only in-frame clones here, not all; method: immunoSEQ multiplex PCR. Among more than 150,000 clones listed, 70% to 85% were seen once. Sequences were obtained from peripheral blood. The receptors here all came from a woman in her thirties with acute or convalescent COVID-19.

This rearrangement joins TRBV5-3 to TRBJ2-7, with TRBD2 matching 7 bases. TRBV5-3 is filed as an ORF, its function uncertain. The CDR3 has 18 amino acids. J lost 3 bases, V lost 0 bases, and 15 bases had no gene match. CDR3: CARSLAVSAGVTHYEQYF. The CDR3 nucleotides are TGTGCCAGAAGCTTGGCGGTCTCGGCGGGGGTAACCCACTACGAGCAGTACTTC.

This chain uses TRBV28 with TRBJ1-5, with a possible D match to TRBD1 (6 bases). The V gene lost 9 bases and the J gene lost 4 bases, with 13 bases spanning the gap. Germline V gene data show CDR1 as MDHEN and CDR2 as SYDVKM. CDR3 length: 13 residues. The CDR3 here is CASGDTTNQPQHF. DNA of the CDR3: TGTGCCAGTGGGGACACTACGAATCAGCCCCAGCATTTT.

This chain uses TRBV3-1 (or the pseudogene TRBV3-2) with TRBJ2-3; 8 bases fit TRBD1. Per the germline V gene, CDR1 is LGHDT and CDR2 is YNNKEL (reference sequence). V lost 4 bases to trimming and J lost 6 bases; unmatched junction nucleotides: 12. The CDR3 sequence is 16 residues long. Written as DNA, the CDR3 is TGTGCCAGCAGCCGGAGGACAGGGAAGACAACGGATACGCAGTATTTT. As protein: CASSRRTGKTTDTQYF.

V and J are TRBV27 and TRBJ2-1; no definite D call. Between the trimmed V and J ends, which lost 5 bases and 0 bases, there was a span of 14 bases. The CDR3 spans 16 residues. CDR1 and CDR2 (germline): MNHEY, SMNVEV (reference sequence). The CDR3 sequence is CASSLFLSSSYNEQFF. The CDR3, as DNA: TGTGCCAGCAGTCTATTCCTATCAAGCTCCTACAATGAGCAGTTCTTC.

This clone was seen only once. The J gene is TRBJ2-5, the V gene TRBV28; possibly TRBD2 for D (6 bases). The V and J ends lost 8 bases and 5 bases respectively, with 15 bases between them. CDR3 length: 13 residues. Germline-derived CDR1 and CDR2 are MDHEN and SYDVKM. In nucleotides, the CDR3 is TGTGCCAGCGCCGGGGAGGTGAGGGAGACCCAGTACTTC. Translated: CASAGEVRETQYF.

The gene calls are TRBV5-5 and TRBJ2-5; TRBD2 aligns across 8 bases. The CDR3 is 17 residues long. Looked up from germline, CDR1 is SGHKS and CDR2 is YYEKEE (reference sequence). J lost 9 bases, V lost 6 bases, and 22 bases had no gene match. This chain's CDR3 is CASTPGGGDAQALAQYF. The CDR3 DNA is TGTGCCAGCACCCCGGGAGGGGGGGACGCCCAGGCGTTGGCCCAGTACTTC.

The J gene is TRBJ2-3, the V gene TRBV28; maybe TRBD2 (6 bases). This CDR3 has 14 amino acids. Germline V gives CDR1 MDHEN, CDR2 SYDVKM. V lost 6 bases, J lost 2 bases, and 12 bases lay in between. The CDR3 sequence is CASRKGLPTDTQYF. The CDR3 DNA follows: TGTGCCAGCAGGAAGGGACTTCCCACAGATACGCAGTATTTT. Full variable domain (rest looked up from reference TRBV28 and TRBJ2-3): DVKVTQSSRYLVKRTGEKVFLECVQDMDHENMFWYRQDPGLGLRLIYFSYDVKMKEKGDIPEGYSVSREKKERFSLILESASTNQTSMYLCASRKGLPTDTQYFGPGTRLTVL.

The CDR3: CASRPSGQGGSPLHF. Here the CDR3 DNA reads TGTGCCAGCAGGCCGTCGGGACAGGGCGGTTCACCCCTCCACTTT. The chain couples TRBV6-5 to TRBJ1-6; 9 nucleotides agree with TRBD1. This CDR3 has 15 residues. With V trimmed by 6 bases and J by 9 bases, 9 bases remained unmatched. Germline CDR1 reads MNHEY; CDR2 reads SVGAGI.

The rearrangement uses TRBV27 and TRBJ2-1; possible D gene TRBD2, 6 bases. The ends were cut back, 8 bases at V and 8 bases at J, with 19 bases in the middle. The CDR3 is made up of 14 amino acids. The germline V gene has CDR1 MNHEY and CDR2 SMNVEV (reference sequence). DNA of the CDR3: TGTGCCAGCTACACGGGGCTAGCGTCCGATGAGCAGTTCTTC. As protein: CASYTGLASDEQFF.

The chain links TRBV5-1 to TRBJ1-3, with 8 nucleotides matching TRBD1. This CDR3 spans 16 amino acids. V trimming: 3 bases; J trimming: 4 bases; junction bases outside the gene matches: 9. Germline assignment: CDR1 SGHRS and CDR2 YFSETQ. CDR3 in amino acids: CASSWGARGPGNTIYF. The CDR3 DNA reads as TGCGCCAGCAGCTGGGGGGCCAGGGGGCCGGGAAACACCATATATTTT.

The chain carries TRBV6-5 and TRBJ1-1; weak D call: TRBD1 (5 bases). Germline CDR1 is MNHEY and CDR2 is SVGAGI. This CDR3 is 13 amino acids long. The ends were cut back, 11 bases at V and 1 base at J, with 14 bases in the middle. The CDR3 DNA sequence: TGTGCCTGCCGTTATACAGGGAACACTGAAGCTTTCTTT. This codes for CACRYTGNTEAFF.

This chain links TRBV20-1 with TRBJ1-4, with 7 bases that match TRBD1. Germline CDR1 reads DFQATT; CDR2 reads SNEGSKA (reference sequence). This CDR3 is built from 11 residues. The V and J ends lost 4 bases and 10 bases, in that order; junction bases with no gene match: 3. The CDR3 loop is CSAKQGSKLFF. CDR3 DNA sequence: TGCAGTGCTAAACAGGGGTCAAAACTGTTTTTT.

This sequence joins TRBV3-1 (or the pseudogene TRBV3-2) and TRBJ1-1; D gene uncertain. The CDR3 sequence is 14 residues long. Germline CDR1 LGHDT, CDR2 YNNKEL (reference sequence). The V and J ends lost 2 bases and 1 base respectively, with 8 bases between them. This CDR3 is CASSQSYRNTEAFF. The CDR3 DNA reads as TGTGCCAGCAGCCAATCCTACAGGAACACTGAAGCTTTCTTT.